This TCR beta chain was identified in a study of response to subunit inactivated influenza vaccine. This clonotype has only a few counts. MiXCR, run by TCRdb on the RT-PCR reads, gives a single entry per CDR3 protein. The table has around 790,000 distinct CDR3 sequences, 21% seen once. With 6 bases clipped from V and 2 bases from J, the junction kept 10 bases outside the gene matches. Germline V CDR1 and CDR2: MGHDK, SYGVNS. The CDR3 extends over 16 amino acids. The TCR was taken from a man aged 50 to 59 who received an inactivated influenza vaccine. The sample in question was PBMCs from blood, obtained 5 to 6 days after vaccination. The chain uses TRBV25-1 and TRBJ2-1; 7 nucleotides match TRBD1. Written as DNA, the CDR3 is TGTGCCAGCAGCCAAGGTGGTACAGGGGCCTACAATGAGCAGTTCTTC. Amino acid sequence: CASSQGGTGAYNEQFF.